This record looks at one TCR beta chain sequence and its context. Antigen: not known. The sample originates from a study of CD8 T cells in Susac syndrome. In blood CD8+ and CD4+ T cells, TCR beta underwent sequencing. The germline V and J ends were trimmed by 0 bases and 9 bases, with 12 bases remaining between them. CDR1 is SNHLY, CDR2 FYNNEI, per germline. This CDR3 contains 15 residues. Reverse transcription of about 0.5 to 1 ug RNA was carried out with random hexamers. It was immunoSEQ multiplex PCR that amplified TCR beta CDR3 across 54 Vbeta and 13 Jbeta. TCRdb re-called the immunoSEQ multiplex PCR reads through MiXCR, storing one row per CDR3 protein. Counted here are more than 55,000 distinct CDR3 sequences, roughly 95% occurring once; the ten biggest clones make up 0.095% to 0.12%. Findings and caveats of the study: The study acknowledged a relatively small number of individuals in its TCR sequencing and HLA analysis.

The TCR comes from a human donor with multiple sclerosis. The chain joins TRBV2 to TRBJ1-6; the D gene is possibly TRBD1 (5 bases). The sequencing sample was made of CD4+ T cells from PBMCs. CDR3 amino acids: CASSEAPPGGSPLHF. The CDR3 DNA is TGTGCCAGCAGTGAAGCCCCGCCCGGGGGTTCACCCCTCCACTTT.